Shown below are 30 T cell receptor beta chains from a single sample sequenced in a study of T cell responses to AZD1222 COVID-19 vaccine. Sequencing used immunoSEQ multiplex PCR; TCRdb keeps in-frame clones, though not all of them. The table includes some 200,000 clones, about nine tenths detected once. The sample in question was peripheral blood, obtained on day 0 of AZD1222 vaccination. The origin of the receptors is an adult in good health.

The CDR3 here is CASSLGTSSPAFF. For the CDR3, the DNA is TGTGCCAGTAGCCTCGGGACGTCGAGCCCGGCTTTCTTT. J is TRBJ1-1 and V is TRBV19, with D possibly TRBD1 on 5 matching bases. Germline CDR1 and CDR2: LNHDA and SQIVND (reference sequence). This CDR3 contains 13 residues. V gave up 6 bases and J gave up 11 bases, with 19 bases separating them.

Details on this clone: Compared with germline, one end of the junction differs, possibly owing to a read error. The chain joins TRBV7-3 to TRBJ1-2; tentatively, D is TRBD1 (6 bases). Germline loops: CDR1 SGHTA, CDR2 FQGTGA. This CDR3 spans 13 amino acids. CDR3 bases: TGTGCCAGCAGCCCCGACAGGACCTCTGCGTCCCACTTC. Translation gives CASSPDRTSASHF. The full variable domain, with the rest looked up from reference TRBV7-3 and TRBJ1-2, is GAGVSQTPSNKVTEKGKYVELRCDPISGHTALYWYRQSLGQGPEFLIYFQGTGAADDSGLPNDRFFAVRPEGSVSTLKIQRTERGDSAVYLCASSPDRTSASHFGSGTRLTVV.

The J gene is TRBJ2-7, the V gene TRBV15, with 8 bases fitting TRBD1. The ends lost 9 bases at V and 2 bases at J; junction bases unmatched: 12. Germline CDR1 and CDR2: LNHNV and YYDKDF (reference sequence). The CDR3 runs 15 residues. The CDR3 DNA reads TGTGCCACGTCTGGAGGGACAGGAAGTACCTACGAGCAGTACTTC. As protein: CATSGGTGSTYEQYF.

J is TRBJ2-5 and V is TRBV29-1; unclear D gene. With 1 base removed from V and 2 bases from J, the gap between germline ends came to 11 bases. Germline CDR1 is SQVTM and CDR2 is ANQGSEA. This CDR3 spans 14 amino acids. Here the CDR3 reads CSVEGHPRQETQYF. The CDR3 DNA sequence: TGCAGCGTTGAAGGCCACCCCCGGCAAGAGACCCAGTACTTC.

This chain joins TRBV13 and TRBJ1-3; D remains ambiguous. Germline V gene lookup returns CDR1 PRHDT and CDR2 FYEKMQ (reference sequence). The CDR3 totals 12 residues. The germline V and J ends were trimmed by 2 bases and 5 bases, with 4 bases remaining between them. The CDR3 DNA is TGTGCCAGCAGCTTATCTCGAAACACCATATATTTT. This sequence encodes CASSLSRNTIYF.

The chain has TRBV27 and TRBJ1-5; D possibly corresponds to TRBD1 (6 bases). This CDR3 is 15 amino acids long. The ends were cut back, 4 bases at V and 2 bases at J, with 12 bases in the middle. CDR1 and CDR2 from the germline V gene are MNHEY and SMNVEV (reference sequence). The CDR3 DNA is TGTGCCAGCAGTTGGGGGGGGCATGGCAATCAGCCCCAGCATTTT. As protein: CASSWGGHGNQPQHF.

This chain joins TRBV28 and TRBJ2-7; D ambiguous. The V end lost 2 bases, the J end lost 7 bases, and 21 bases lay between the germline ends. Germline CDR1 is MDHEN and CDR2 is SYDVKM. There are 16 residues in the CDR3. The CDR3 is CASSLRERPALREQYF. The CDR3 DNA reads TGTGCCAGCAGTTTAAGGGAAAGACCCGCCCTCCGGGAGCAGTACTTC.

A few counts support this clone. The identical CDR3 is also encoded by other nucleotide sequences in the sample. J is TRBJ2-7 and V is TRBV12-5, with unresolved D. Per the germline V gene, CDR1 is LGHNT and CDR2 is FRNRAP. This CDR3 has 15 amino acids. With 0 bases removed from V and 4 bases from J, the gap between germline ends came to 13 bases. CDR3 sequence: CASGLVLAGDYEQYF. CDR3 DNA sequence: TGTGCTAGTGGTTTGGTACTGGCAGGTGATTACGAGCAGTACTTC.

This chain connects TRBV28 to TRBJ2-7; 9 bases map to TRBD2. The CDR3 consists of 15 residues. Germline trimming cut 5 bases from V and 7 bases from J; bases unmatched to any gene: 12. The germline gives CDR1 MDHEN, CDR2 SYDVKM. The CDR3 sequence: CASSTLAGFSGEQYF. In nucleotides, the CDR3 is TGTGCCAGCAGTACGCTAGCGGGATTCAGCGGAGAGCAGTACTTC. Looking up the rest from reference TRBV28 and TRBJ2-7 gives the full variable domain: DVKVTQSSRYLVKRTGEKVFLECVQDMDHENMFWYRQDPGLGLRLIYFSYDVKMKEKGDIPEGYSVSREKKERFSLILESASTNQTSMYLCASSTLAGFSGEQYFGPGTRLTVT.

This sequence joins TRBV28 and TRBJ1-1; D is undetermined. CDR1 MDHEN and CDR2 SYDVKM come from the germline V gene. Trimming left V 2 bases short and J 0 bases short, with 13 bases between. There are 16 residues in the CDR3. This chain's CDR3 is CASSLAPGEMNTEAFF. CDR3 bases: TGTGCCAGCAGTTTAGCGCCGGGTGAGATGAACACTGAAGCTTTCTTT.

This chain joins TRBV11-2 and TRBJ2-7; perhaps TRBD2 as D (6 bases). V gave up 0 bases and J gave up 4 bases, with 10 bases separating them. The CDR3 extends over 14 amino acids. Germline-derived CDR1 and CDR2 are SGHAT and FQNNGV. CDR3 nucleotides: TGTGCCAGCAGCTTAGACGGGAGCCGGTACGAGCAGTACTTC. It specifies CASSLDGSRYEQYF.

The chain couples TRBV15 to TRBJ2-5; D might be TRBD1 (9 bases). CDR1 and CDR2 from the germline V gene are LNHNV and YYDKDF (reference sequence). The length of the CDR3 is 18 residues. The V end lost 8 bases, the J end lost 4 bases, and 29 bases lay between the germline ends. The CDR3 loop reads CATFGTGRQREPGETQYF. The DNA of the CDR3 is TGTGCCACCTTCGGGACAGGGCGCCAGCGGGAGCCGGGAGAGACCCAGTACTTC.

The chain combines TRBV2 with TRBJ1-2; D perhaps matches TRBD1 (5 bases). V shed 7 bases and J shed 4 bases, with 13 bases lying between them. The CDR3 has 13 residues. Per germline, CDR1 SNHLY and CDR2 FYNNEI. In DNA, the CDR3 is TGTGCCAGCATGGGGCAGACAACCTATGGCTACACCTTC. Residues: CASMGQTTYGYTF. Complete variable domain (other parts from reference TRBV2 and TRBJ1-2): EPEVTQTPSHQVTQMGQEVILRCVPISNHLYFYWYRQILGQKVEFLVSFYNNEISEKSEIFDDQFSVERPDGSNFTLKIRSTKLEDSAMYFCASMGQTTYGYTFGSGTRLTVV.

V gene TRBV10-1 combines with J gene TRBJ2-5, with a weak D call TRBD1 (6 bases). V was clipped by 5 bases and J by 5 bases, with 12 bases between them. This CDR3 is built from 13 residues. Looked up from germline, CDR1 is WNHNN and CDR2 is SYGVQD (reference sequence). CDR3 region: CASSQTGTETQYF. The CDR3 DNA follows: TGCGCCAGCAGTCAAACAGGGACCGAGACCCAGTACTTC.

The gene calls are TRBV6-6 and TRBJ2-3; no definite D call. The germline CDR1 and CDR2 sequences are MNHNY and SVGAGI (reference sequence). This CDR3 has 14 residues. The V gene lost 6 bases and the J gene lost 2 bases, with 12 bases spanning the gap. Written as DNA, the CDR3 is TGTGCCAGCAGGCGAGTATTAAACACAGATACGCAGTATTTT. The encoded protein is CASRRVLNTDTQYF.

The genes are TRBV5-1 and TRBJ1-1, with 11 bases fitting TRBD1. The CDR3 is made up of 15 amino acids. With 2 bases clipped from V and 4 bases from J, the junction kept 4 bases outside the gene matches. Germline V CDR1 and CDR2: SGHRS, YFSETQ. The CDR3 DNA sequence: TGCGCCAGCAGCTTACAGGGACAGGGGGTCACTGAAGCTTTCTTT. Its translation: CASSLQGQGVTEAFF.

The rearrangement uses TRBV28 and TRBJ2-7; TRBD2 might be the D (5 bases). The CDR3 extends over 13 amino acids. V dropped 3 bases and J dropped 0 bases, with 6 bases sitting between them. Looked up from germline, CDR1 is MDHEN and CDR2 is SYDVKM. The CDR3: CASSLRVSYEQYF. CDR3 nucleotides: TGTGCCAGCAGTTTGAGGGTCTCCTACGAGCAGTACTTC. The full variable domain, completed using reference TRBV28 and TRBJ2-7, is DVKVTQSSRYLVKRTGEKVFLECVQDMDHENMFWYRQDPGLGLRLIYFSYDVKMKEKGDIPEGYSVSREKKERFSLILESASTNQTSMYLCASSLRVSYEQYFGPGTRLTVT.

The chain couples TRBV27 to TRBJ2-2; D unresolved. V lost 3 bases, J lost 0 bases, and 11 bases lay in between. From germline, CDR1 is MNHEY and CDR2 SMNVEV (reference sequence). The CDR3 covers 16 residues. In DNA, the CDR3 is TGTGCCAGCAGTTTGTTGCCCGGAGCGAACACCGGGGAGCTGTTTTTT. It encodes CASSLLPGANTGELFF.

This chain links TRBV7-8 with TRBJ2-5; 9 nucleotides agree with TRBD1. The CDR3 has 16 amino acids. V lost 7 bases and J lost 4; bases outside the gene matches: 13. Germline V gives CDR1 SGHVS, CDR2 FQNEAQ. The CDR3, as DNA: TGTGCCAGCAAAGGCCCTCTCGGACAGGGGAGAGAGACCCAGTACTTC. Encoded protein: CASKGPLGQGRETQYF.

The genes are TRBV11-2 and TRBJ1-2; D call uncertain. CDR1 SGHAT and CDR2 FQNNGV come from the germline V gene. The CDR3 has 12 amino acids. The V and J ends lost 5 bases and 7 bases respectively, with 11 bases between them. For the CDR3, the DNA is TGTGCCAGCAGCCGCCCGGGCTCTGGCTACACCTTC. The encoded protein is CASSRPGSGYTF.

This chain joins TRBV2 and TRBJ1-6, with a weak D call TRBD1 (5 bases). The germline V gene encodes CDR1 SNHLY and CDR2 FYNNEI. The CDR3 totals 14 residues. Trimming left V 2 bases short and J 6 bases short, with 8 bases between. The CDR3 nucleotides are TGTGCCAGCAGTGAACAGGGTTTTAATTCACCCCTCCACTTT. This codes for CASSEQGFNSPLHF.

The chain joins TRBV10-3 to TRBJ2-2; either TRBD1 or TRBD2 may fit D (5 bases each). V was clipped by 11 bases and J by 7 bases, with 14 bases between them. Germline V lookup: CDR1 ENHRY, CDR2 SYGVKD. The CDR3 covers 12 residues. DNA for the CDR3: TGTGCCGCTGGGGGATTCGGCGGGGAGCTGTTTTTT. This codes for CAAGGFGGELFF.

Concerning this clone itself: At one end, the junction sequence differs from germline, possibly due to a read error. The J gene is TRBJ1-1, the V gene TRBV6-1; weak D call: TRBD1 (5 bases). Per the germline V gene, CDR1 is MNHNS and CDR2 is SASEGT. The CDR3 is 16 amino acids. The CDR3 DNA reads TGTGCCAGCAGCGAAGGGGCCGGGATTTCGAACACTGAAGCTTTCTTT. Translation: CASSEGAGISNTEAFF.

This clone was found a few times. The rearrangement joins TRBV6-1 to TRBJ1-2; 7 nucleotides agree with TRBD1. The V gene end was trimmed by 2 bases and the J gene end by 5 bases; junction bases not matched to a gene: 5. The CDR3 length is 14 residues. Germline V gene data show CDR1 as MNHNS and CDR2 as SASEGT. The DNA of the CDR3 is TGTGCCAGCAGTGAACGAGGGGACAGATATGGCTACACCTTC. This translates into CASSERGDRYGYTF.

For the CDR3, the DNA is TGTGCCAGCAGCGTAGGAGTCGGGACTATGGACATTCAGTACTTC. Translating gives CASSVGVGTMDIQYF. V is TRBV9 and J is TRBJ2-4; 7 bases are shared with TRBD2. Germline loops: CDR1 SGDLS, CDR2 YYNGEE. The CDR3 is 15 amino acids. J was trimmed by 8 bases and V by 0 bases; bases with no gene match: 8.

This clone has only one observation. The genes are TRBV6-2 or TRBV6-3 and TRBJ2-7; 11 bases line up with TRBD2. The CDR3 is 14 amino acids. Germline trimming cut 5 bases from V and 5 bases from J; bases unmatched to any gene: 5. Per germline, CDR1 MNHEY and CDR2 SVGEGT. CDR3 sequence reads: CASSQLAGVNEQYF. The DNA for the CDR3 is TGTGCCAGCAGTCAACTAGCGGGGGTAAACGAGCAGTACTTC.

V usage is TRBV28 and J usage is TRBJ1-2, with a tentative D call TRBD1 (6 bases). This CDR3 is 14 amino acids long. The germline CDR1 and CDR2 sequences are MDHEN and SYDVKM. Trimming cost V 7 bases and J 8 bases, with 20 bases left between them. The chain's CDR3 is CASTLVRGGGGYTF. In nucleotides, the CDR3 is TGTGCCAGCACCCTCGTCAGGGGAGGCGGGGGCTACACCTTC.

V and J are TRBV7-9 and TRBJ2-5, with a tentative D call TRBD2 (5 bases). Trimming removed 7 bases at V and 2 bases at J, with 17 bases between. Germline CDR1 and CDR2: SEHNR and FQNEAQ (reference sequence). The CDR3 contains 15 residues. The CDR3 bases are TGTGCCAGCATCAGAGGGCGGGCAGCGCAAGAGACCCAGTACTTC. Protein: CASIRGRAAQETQYF.

This chain connects TRBV18 to TRBJ2-7, with TRBD1 matching over 10 bases. V lost 1 base and J lost 4; bases outside the gene matches: 1. Per germline, CDR1 KGHSH and CDR2 LQKENI. This CDR3 is 14 amino acids long. The CDR3 loop reads CASSPRDRGYEQYF. CDR3 coding DNA: TGTGCCAGCTCACCACGGGACAGGGGATACGAGCAGTACTTC.

The chain couples TRBV6-5 to TRBJ1-4; a weak D match, TRBD1 (6 bases). With 1 base removed from V and 14 bases from J, the gap between germline ends came to 17 bases. The CDR3 consists of 14 residues. Germline assignment: CDR1 MNHEY and CDR2 SVGAGI. The CDR3 DNA reads as TGTGCCAGCAGTTACTATAGTAGGGACATCAGGCTGTTTTTT. Protein: CASSYYSRDIRLFF.